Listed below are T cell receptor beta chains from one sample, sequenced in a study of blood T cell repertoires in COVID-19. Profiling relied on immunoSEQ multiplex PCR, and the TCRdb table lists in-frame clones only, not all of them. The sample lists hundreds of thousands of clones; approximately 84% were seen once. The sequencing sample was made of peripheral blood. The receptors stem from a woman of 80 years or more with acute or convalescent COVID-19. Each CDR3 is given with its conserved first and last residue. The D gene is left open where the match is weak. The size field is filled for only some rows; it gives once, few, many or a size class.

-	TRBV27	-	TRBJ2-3	CASSSLGDTQYF	TGTGCCAGCAGTTCCCTAGGAGATACGCAGTATTTT
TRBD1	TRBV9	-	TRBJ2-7	CASSGQGAAYEQYF	TGTGCCAGCAGCGGACAGGGGGCGGCCTACGAGCAGTACTTC
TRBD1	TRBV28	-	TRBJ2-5	CASRLTGLETQYF	TGTGCCAGCAGACTGACAGGGCTAGAGACCCAGTACTTC
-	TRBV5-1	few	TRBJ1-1	CASSLGAGMNTEAFF	TGCGCCAGCAGCTTGGGGGCAGGGATGAACACTGAAGCTTTCTTT
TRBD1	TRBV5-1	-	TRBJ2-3	CASSHVTGTGDDTQYF	TGCGCCAGCAGCCACGTAACCGGGACAGGGGACGATACGCAGTATTTT
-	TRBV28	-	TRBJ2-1	CASTRTGQGGNEQFF	TGTGCCAGCACCCGGACAGGCCAGGGAGGCAATGAGCAGTTCTTC
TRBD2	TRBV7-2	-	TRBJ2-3	CASSGTSASTDTQYF	TGTGCCAGCAGCGGCACTAGCGCTAGCACAGATACGCAGTATTTT
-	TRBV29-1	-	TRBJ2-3	CSVEAQGGTDTQYF	TGCAGCGTTGAAGCACAGGGAGGGACAGATACGCAGTATTTT
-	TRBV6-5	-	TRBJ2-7	CASRWTEPYEQYF	TGTGCCAGCAGATGGACAGAACCATACGAGCAGTACTTC
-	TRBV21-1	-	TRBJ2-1	CASSKGRGLAGDEQFF	TGTGCCAGCAGCAAAGGTCGGGGACTAGCGGGAGATGAGCAGTTCTTC
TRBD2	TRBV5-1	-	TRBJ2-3	CASSLKAGTSGGDTQYF	TGCGCCAGCAGCCTGAAGGCCGGGACTAGCGGGGGAGATACGCAGTATTTT
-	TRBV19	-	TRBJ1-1	CASSIRGNTEAFF	TGTGCCAGTAGTATACGGGGGAACACTGAAGCTTTCTTT
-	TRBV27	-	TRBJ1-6	CASSLGRPTNNSPLHF	TGTGCCAGCAGTTTGGGTCGGCCGACAAATAATTCACCCCTCCACTTT
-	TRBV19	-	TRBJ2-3	CASSTTFDSSTDTQYF	TGTGCCAGTAGTACTACATTCGACAGTAGCACAGATACGCAGTATTTT
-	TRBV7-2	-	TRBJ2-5	CASSLAVRRQETQYF	TGTGCCAGCAGCTTAGCGGTCAGGAGGCAAGAGACCCAGTACTTC
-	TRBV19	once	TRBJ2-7	CASSSASGLTYEQYF	TGTGCCAGTAGCTCAGCATCGGGACTGACCTACGAGCAGTACTTC
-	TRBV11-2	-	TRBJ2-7	CASSLDQGSYEQYF	TGTGCCAGCAGCTTAGACCAGGGGTCCTACGAGCAGTACTTC
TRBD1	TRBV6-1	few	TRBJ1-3	CASSAHRGQAGNTIYF	TGTGCCAGCAGTGCTCACAGGGGGCAGGCTGGAAACACCATATATTTT
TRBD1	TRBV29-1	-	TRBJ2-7	CSVDGQGDEQYF	TGCAGCGTTGATGGACAGGGCGACGAGCAGTACTTC
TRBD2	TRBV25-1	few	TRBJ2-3	CASRLAGGLTDTQYF	TGTGCCAGCAGGCTAGCGGGCGGACTCACAGATACGCAGTATTTT
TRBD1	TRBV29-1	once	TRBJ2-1	CSVGQGTDNEQFF	TGCAGCGTGGGACAGGGGACCGACAATGAGCAGTTCTTC
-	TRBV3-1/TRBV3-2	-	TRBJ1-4	CASSRQATNEKLFF	TGTGCCAGCAGCCGTCAGGCAACTAATGAAAAACTGTTTTTT
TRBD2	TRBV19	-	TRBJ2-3	CASSPGLAGGSTDTQYF	TGTGCCAGTAGTCCCGGACTAGCGGGGGGTTCCACAGATACGCAGTATTTT
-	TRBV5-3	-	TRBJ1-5	CARSSLRGSNQPQHF	TGTGCCAGAAGCTCTTTAAGGGGTAGCAATCAGCCCCAGCATTTT
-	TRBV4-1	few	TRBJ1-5	CASSQELADYSNQPQHF	TGCGCCAGCAGCCAAGAACTTGCAGACTATAGCAATCAGCCCCAGCATTTT
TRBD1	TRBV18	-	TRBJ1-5	CASSPGTGSINQPQHF	TGTGCCAGCTCACCGGGGACAGGCTCCATCAACCAGCCCCAGCATTTT
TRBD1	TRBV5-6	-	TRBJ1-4	CASSWGQINEKLFF	TGTGCCAGCAGCTGGGGACAGATTAATGAAAAACTGTTTTTT
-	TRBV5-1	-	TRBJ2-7	CASSSKGTEYEQYF	TGCGCCAGCAGCTCTAAAGGGACTGAATACGAGCAGTACTTC
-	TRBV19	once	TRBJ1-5	CASSIGPGGNQPQHF	TGTGCCAGTAGTATAGGACCGGGAGGTAATCAGCCCCAGCATTTT
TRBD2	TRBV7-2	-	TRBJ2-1	CASSRTSETEQFF	TGTGCCAGCTCCCGGACTAGCGAGACTGAGCAGTTCTTC
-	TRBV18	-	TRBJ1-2	CASSPDFGQRVTF	TGTGCCAGCTCACCCGATTTCGGACAGCGCGTCACCTTC
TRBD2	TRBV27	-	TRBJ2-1	CASSSPLTSGINEQFF	TGTGCCAGCAGTTCCCCATTGACTAGCGGAATCAATGAGCAGTTCTTC
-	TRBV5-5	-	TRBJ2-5	CASSAGSKVETQYF	TGTGCCAGCAGCGCCGGGTCCAAGGTGGAGACCCAGTACTTC
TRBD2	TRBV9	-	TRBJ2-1	CASSAGGRRRDNEQFF	TGTGCCAGCAGCGCGGGGGGACGGCGGAGGGACAATGAGCAGTTCTTC
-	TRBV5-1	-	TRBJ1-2	CASSLAVAHGYTF	TGCGCCAGCAGCTTGGCGGTAGCCCATGGCTACACCTTC
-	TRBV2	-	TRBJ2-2	CASRTSGTGELFF	TGTGCCAGCAGAACATCGGGGACCGGGGAGCTGTTTTTT
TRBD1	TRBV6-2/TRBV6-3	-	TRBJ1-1	CASSYSRGQGGAEAFF	TGTGCCAGCAGTTACTCGCGGGGACAGGGTGGCGCTGAAGCTTTCTTT
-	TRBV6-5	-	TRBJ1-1	CASSPLGTRDTEAFF	TGTGCCAGCAGTCCGCTAGGGACAAGAGACACTGAAGCTTTCTTT
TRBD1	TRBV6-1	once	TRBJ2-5	CASSETRQGSANVRETQYF	TGTGCCAGCAGTGAAACTCGACAGGGGTCCGCAAACGTCCGAGAGACCCAGTACTTC
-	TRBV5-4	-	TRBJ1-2	CASSLELAGIPYGYTF	TGTGCCAGCAGCTTGGAGTTGGCAGGGATTCCCTATGGCTACACCTTC
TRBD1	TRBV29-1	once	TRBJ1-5	CSVGTVNQPQHF	TGCAGCGTCGGGACAGTCAATCAGCCCCAGCATTTT
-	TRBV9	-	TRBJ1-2	CASSSGGDIINYGYTF	TGTGCCAGCAGCTCCGGAGGAGATATCATTAACTATGGCTACACCTTC
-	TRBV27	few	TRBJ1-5	CASSLSEAGQPQHF	TGTGCCAGCAGTTTATCGGAGGCAGGTCAGCCCCAGCATTTT
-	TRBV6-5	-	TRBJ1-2	CASSYSTGKNYGYTF	TGTGCCAGCAGTTACTCGACGGGAAAGAACTATGGCTACACCTTC
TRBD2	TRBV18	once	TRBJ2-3	CASSPRLAGISDTQYF	TGTGCCAGCTCACCACGACTAGCGGGAATCTCAGATACGCAGTATTTT
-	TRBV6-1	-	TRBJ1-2	CASSDIGYTF	TGTGCCAGCAGTGATATAGGCTACACCTTC
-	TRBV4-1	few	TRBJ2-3	CASSQDFSGSTDTQYF	TGCGCCAGCAGCCAAGATTTCAGCGGCAGCACAGATACGCAGTATTTT
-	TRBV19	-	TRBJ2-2	CASSIGGLTNTGELFF	TGTGCCAGTAGTATTGGAGGACTTACGAACACCGGGGAGCTGTTTTTT
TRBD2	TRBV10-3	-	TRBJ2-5	CAISSGRGQETQYF	TGTGCCATCAGCTCGGGGCGGGGGCAAGAGACCCAGTACTTC
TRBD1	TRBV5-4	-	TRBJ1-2	CASSLSGTGTLGGYTF	TGTGCCAGCAGCTTGAGCGGGACAGGGACGTTAGGTGGCTACACCTTC
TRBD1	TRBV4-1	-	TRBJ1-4	CASSQGAGGGTNEKLFF	TGCGCCAGCAGCCAAGGGGCAGGGGGTGGAACTAATGAAAAACTGTTTTTT
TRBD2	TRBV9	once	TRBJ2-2	CASSGAGGPRTGELFF	TGTGCCAGCAGCGGAGCGGGAGGGCCGAGGACCGGGGAGCTGTTTTTT
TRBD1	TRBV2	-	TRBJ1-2	CASSVTGGRYGYTF	TGTGCCAGCAGTGTAACAGGGGGCAGGTATGGCTACACCTTC